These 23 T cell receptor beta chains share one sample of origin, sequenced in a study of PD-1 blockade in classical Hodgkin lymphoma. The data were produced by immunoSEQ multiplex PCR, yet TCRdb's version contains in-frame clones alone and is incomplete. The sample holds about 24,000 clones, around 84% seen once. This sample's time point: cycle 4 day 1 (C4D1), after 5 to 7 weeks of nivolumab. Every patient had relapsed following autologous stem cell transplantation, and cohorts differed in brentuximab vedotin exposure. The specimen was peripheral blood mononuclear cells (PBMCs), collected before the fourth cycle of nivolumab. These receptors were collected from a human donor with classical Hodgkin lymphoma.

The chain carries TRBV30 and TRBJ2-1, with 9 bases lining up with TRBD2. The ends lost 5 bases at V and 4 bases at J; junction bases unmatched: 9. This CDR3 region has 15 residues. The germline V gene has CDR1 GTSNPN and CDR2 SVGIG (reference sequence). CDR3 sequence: CAWVAGTSRYNEQFF. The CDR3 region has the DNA TGTGCCTGGGTGGCCGGGACTAGCAGGTACAATGAGCAGTTCTTC.

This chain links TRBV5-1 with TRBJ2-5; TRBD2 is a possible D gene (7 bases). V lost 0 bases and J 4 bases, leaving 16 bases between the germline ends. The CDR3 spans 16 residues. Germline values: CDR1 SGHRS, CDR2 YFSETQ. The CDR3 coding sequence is TGCGCCAGCAGCTTGGCGGGAAGGGGGGGTGGAGAGACCCAGTACTTC. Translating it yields CASSLAGRGGGETQYF. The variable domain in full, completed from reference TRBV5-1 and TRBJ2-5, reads KAGVTQTPRYLIKTRGQQVTLSCSPISGHRSVSWYQQTPGQGLQFLFEYFSETQRNKGNFPGRFSGRQFSNSRSEMNVSTLELGDSALYLCASSLAGRGGGETQYFGPGTRLLVL.

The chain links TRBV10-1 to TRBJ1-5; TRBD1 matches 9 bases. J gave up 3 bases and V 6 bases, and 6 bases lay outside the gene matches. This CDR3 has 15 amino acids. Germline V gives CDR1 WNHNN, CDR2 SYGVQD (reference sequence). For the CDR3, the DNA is TGCGCCAGCAGATGGACAGGGGCCCTCAATCAGCCCCAGCATTTT. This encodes CASRWTGALNQPQHF.

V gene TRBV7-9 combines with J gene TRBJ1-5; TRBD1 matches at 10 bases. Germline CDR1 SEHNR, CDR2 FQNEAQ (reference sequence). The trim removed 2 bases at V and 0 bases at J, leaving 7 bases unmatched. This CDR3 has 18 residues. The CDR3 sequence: CASSLWDRGKSSNQPQHF. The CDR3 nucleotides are TGTGCCAGCAGCTTATGGGACAGGGGTAAAAGTAGCAATCAGCCCCAGCATTTT.

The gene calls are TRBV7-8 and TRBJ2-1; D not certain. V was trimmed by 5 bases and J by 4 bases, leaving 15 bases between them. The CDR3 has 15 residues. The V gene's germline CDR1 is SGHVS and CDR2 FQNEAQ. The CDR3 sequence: CASSRTGSTYNEQFF. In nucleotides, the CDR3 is TGTGCCAGCAGCAGAACCGGGTCTACGTACAATGAGCAGTTCTTC. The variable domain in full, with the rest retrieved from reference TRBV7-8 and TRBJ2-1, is GAGVSQSPRYKVAKRGQDVALRCDPISGHVSLFWYQQALGQGPEFLTYFQNEAQLDKSGLPSDRFFAERPEGSVSTLKIQRTQQEDSAVYLCASSRTGSTYNEQFFGPGTRLTVL.

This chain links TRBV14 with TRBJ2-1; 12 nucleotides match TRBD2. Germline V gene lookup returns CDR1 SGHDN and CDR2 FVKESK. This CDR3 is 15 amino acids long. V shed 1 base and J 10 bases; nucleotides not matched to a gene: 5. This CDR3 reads CASSQGRTSGKEQFF. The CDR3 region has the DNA TGTGCCAGCAGCCAAGGGCGGACTAGCGGGAAAGAGCAGTTCTTC.

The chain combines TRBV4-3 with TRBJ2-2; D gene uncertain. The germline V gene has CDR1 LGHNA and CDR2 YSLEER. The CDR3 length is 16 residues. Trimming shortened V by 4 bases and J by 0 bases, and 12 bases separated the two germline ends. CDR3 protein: CASSPKLTPNTGELFF. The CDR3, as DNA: TGCGCCAGCAGCCCAAAATTGACTCCGAACACCGGGGAGCTGTTTTTT.

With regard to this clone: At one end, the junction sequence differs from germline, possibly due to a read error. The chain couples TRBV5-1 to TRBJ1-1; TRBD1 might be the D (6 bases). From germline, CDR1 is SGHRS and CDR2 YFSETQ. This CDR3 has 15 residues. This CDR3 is CASSHGNTGNTGAFF. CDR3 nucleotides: TGCGCCAGCAGCCACGGGAATACAGGGAACACTGGAGCTTTCTTT.

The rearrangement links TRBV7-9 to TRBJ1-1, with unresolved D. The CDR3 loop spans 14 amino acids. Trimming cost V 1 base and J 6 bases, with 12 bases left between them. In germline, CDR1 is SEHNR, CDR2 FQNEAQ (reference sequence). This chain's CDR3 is CASSLDSGLPEAFF. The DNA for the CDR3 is TGTGCCAGCAGCTTAGATTCAGGACTCCCTGAAGCTTTCTTT.

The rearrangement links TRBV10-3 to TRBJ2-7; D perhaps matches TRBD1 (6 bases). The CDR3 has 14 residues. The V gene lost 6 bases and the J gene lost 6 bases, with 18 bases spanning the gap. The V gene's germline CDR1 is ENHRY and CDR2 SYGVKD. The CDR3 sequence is CAIRGATGLGEQYF. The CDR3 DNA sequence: TGTGCCATCAGGGGAGCCACAGGGTTGGGCGAGCAGTACTTC.

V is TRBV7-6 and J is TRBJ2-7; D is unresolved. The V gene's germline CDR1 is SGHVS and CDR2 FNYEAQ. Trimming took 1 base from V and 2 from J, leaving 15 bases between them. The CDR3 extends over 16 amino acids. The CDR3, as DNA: TGTGCCAGCAGCTTAGAGGCGGACGGTTTGGCCTACGAGCAGTACTTC. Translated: CASSLEADGLAYEQYF.

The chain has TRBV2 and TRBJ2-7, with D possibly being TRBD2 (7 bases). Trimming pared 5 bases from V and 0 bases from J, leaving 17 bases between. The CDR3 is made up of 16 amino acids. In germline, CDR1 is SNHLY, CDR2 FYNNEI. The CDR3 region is CASSTDRGGSSYEQYF. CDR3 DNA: TGTGCCAGCAGTACCGATAGGGGGGGCAGCTCCTACGAGCAGTACTTC.

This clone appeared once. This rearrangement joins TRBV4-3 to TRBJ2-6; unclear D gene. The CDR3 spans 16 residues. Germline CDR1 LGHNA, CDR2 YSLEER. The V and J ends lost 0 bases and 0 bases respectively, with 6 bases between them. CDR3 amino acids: CASSQDWPSGANVLTF. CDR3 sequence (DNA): TGCGCCAGCAGCCAAGATTGGCCCTCTGGGGCCAACGTCCTGACTTTC.

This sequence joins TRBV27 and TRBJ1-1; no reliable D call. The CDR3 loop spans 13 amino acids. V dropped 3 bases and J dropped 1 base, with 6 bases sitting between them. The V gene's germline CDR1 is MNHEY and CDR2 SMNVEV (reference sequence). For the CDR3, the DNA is TGTGCCAGCAGTTTTTCGGGGAACACTGAAGCTTTCTTT. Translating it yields CASSFSGNTEAFF.

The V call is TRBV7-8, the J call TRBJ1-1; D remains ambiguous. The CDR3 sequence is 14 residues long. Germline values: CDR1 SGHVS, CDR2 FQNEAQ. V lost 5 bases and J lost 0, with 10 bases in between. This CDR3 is CASSQRRMNTEAFF. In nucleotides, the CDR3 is TGTGCCAGCAGCCAGAGGCGGATGAACACTGAAGCTTTCTTT.

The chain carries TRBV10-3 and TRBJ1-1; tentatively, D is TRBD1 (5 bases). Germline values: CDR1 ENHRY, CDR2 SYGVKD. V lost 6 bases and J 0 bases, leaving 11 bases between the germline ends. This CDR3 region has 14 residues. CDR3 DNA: TGTGCCATCAGGGAGACAGATATGAACACTGAAGCTTTCTTT. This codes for CAIRETDMNTEAFF.

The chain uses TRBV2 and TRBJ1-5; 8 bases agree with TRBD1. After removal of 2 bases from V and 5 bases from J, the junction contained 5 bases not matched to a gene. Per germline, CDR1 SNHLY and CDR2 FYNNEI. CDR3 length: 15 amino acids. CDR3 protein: CASSERGTGYQPQHF. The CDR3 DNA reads TGTGCCAGCAGTGAAAGGGGGACAGGCTATCAGCCCCAGCATTTT.

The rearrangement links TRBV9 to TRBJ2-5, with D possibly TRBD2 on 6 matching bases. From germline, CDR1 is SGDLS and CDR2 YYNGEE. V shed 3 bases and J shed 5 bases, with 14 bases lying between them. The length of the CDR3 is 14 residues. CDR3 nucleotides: TGTGCCAGCAGCGGCGGAGGGCCGGGGGAGACCCAGTACTTC. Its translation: CASSGGGPGETQYF.

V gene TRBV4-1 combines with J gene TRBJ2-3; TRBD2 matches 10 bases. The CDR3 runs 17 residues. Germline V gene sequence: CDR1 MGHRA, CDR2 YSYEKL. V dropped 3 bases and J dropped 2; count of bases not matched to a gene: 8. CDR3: CASSQIIAGGFTDTQYF. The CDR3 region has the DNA TGCGCCAGCAGCCAGATCATAGCGGGAGGATTCACAGATACGCAGTATTTT.

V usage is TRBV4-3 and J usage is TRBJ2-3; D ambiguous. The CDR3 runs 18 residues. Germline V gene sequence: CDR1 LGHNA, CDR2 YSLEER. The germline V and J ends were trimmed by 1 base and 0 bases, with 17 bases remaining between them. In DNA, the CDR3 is TGCGCCAGCAGCCAAGGACCTGGTGGGGTAATCAGCACAGATACGCAGTATTTT. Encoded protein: CASSQGPGGVISTDTQYF.

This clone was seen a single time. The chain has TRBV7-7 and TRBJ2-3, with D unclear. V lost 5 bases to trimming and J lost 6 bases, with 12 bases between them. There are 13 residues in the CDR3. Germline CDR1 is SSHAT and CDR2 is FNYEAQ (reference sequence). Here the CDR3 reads CASSPYLGDTQYF. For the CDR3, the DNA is TGTGCCAGCAGCCCCTATCTCGGGGATACGCAGTATTTT.

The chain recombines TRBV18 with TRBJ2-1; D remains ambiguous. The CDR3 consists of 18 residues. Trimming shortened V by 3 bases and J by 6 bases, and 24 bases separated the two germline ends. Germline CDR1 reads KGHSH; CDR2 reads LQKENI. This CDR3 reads CASSPQPETYLVGNEQFF. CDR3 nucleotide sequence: TGTGCCAGCTCACCCCAACCAGAGACTTACCTGGTGGGCAATGAGCAGTTCTTC. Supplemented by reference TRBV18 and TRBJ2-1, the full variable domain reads NAGVMQNPRHLVRRRGQEARLRCSPMKGHSHVYWYRQLPEEGLKFMVYLQKENIIDESGMPKERFSAEFPKEGPSILRIQQVVRGDSAAYFCASSPQPETYLVGNEQFFGPGTRLTVL.

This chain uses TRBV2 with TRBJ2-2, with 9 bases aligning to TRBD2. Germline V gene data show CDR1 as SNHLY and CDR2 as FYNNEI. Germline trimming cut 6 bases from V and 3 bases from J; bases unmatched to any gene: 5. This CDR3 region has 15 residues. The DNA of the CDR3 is TGTGCCAGCAGGCGACTAGCGGCCTACACCGGGGAGCTGTTTTTT. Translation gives CASRRLAAYTGELFF.